This T cell receptor beta chain originates from a study of beta chain features in type 1 diabetes. Every isolated RNA sample was fully reverse transcribed, so sequencing captured expressed TCRB transcripts. Generated by immunoSEQ multiplex PCR, the TCRdb table keeps only in-frame clones and is missing some. Of 300,000 to 450,000 clones in the sample, roughly a fifth are singletons; the top ten hold under 0.05%. The germline gives CDR1 MNHNS, CDR2 SASEGT. This CDR3 has 11 residues. V dropped 7 bases and J dropped 4 bases, with 5 bases sitting between them. About this clone itself: Its antigen is undetermined.

General study results and limits: Shorter templates might be favored by PCR, and equally so in patients and in controls. A closer apparent resemblance between naive, central memory and Treg TCRB repertoires was seen in patients than in healthy donors. When VDJ junctions were examined, type 1 diabetes patients showed fewer insertions and more deletions.

Sorting that relied on CD45RO/CCR7/CD25/CD127/CD95/CD27 yielded CD4+ naive, central memory, regulatory and stem cell-like memory cells. This chain uses TRBV6-1 with TRBJ2-1; D is uncertain. The sample taken for sequencing was naive CD4+ T cells from blood. The TCR originated in a woman aged 18-29 years in good health. In nucleotides, the CDR3 is TGTGCCAGCACTAATTACAATGAGCAGTTCTTC. It translates to CASTNYNEQFF.